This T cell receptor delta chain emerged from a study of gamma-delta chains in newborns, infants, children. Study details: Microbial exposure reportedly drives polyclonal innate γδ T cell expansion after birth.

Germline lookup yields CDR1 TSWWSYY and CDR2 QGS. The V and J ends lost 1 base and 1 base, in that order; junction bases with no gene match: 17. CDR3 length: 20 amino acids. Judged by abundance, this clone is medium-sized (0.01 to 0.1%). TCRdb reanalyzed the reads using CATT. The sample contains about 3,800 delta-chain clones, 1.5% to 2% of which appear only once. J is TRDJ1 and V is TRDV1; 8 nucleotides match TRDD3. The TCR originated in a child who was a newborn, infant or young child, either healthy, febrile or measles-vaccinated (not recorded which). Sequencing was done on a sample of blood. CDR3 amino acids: CALGERDPYWGGLRTDKLIF. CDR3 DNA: TGTGCTCTTGGGGAACGGGACCCCTACTGGGGGGGATTGCGCACCGATAAACTCATCTTT.